The sample holds many counts of the clone carrying this T cell receptor (beta chain). Its antigen is still unknown. This specimen belongs to a study of T-cell reconstitution after alpha-beta-depleted transplantation in children. The V segment lost 5 bases and the J segment 5 bases; nucleotides outside the gene matches: 11. This CDR3 is 15 amino acids long. The germline V gene encodes CDR1 DFQATT and CDR2 SNEGSKA (reference sequence). Findings and caveats of the study: T cells produced anew were the main source of T-cell counts and diversity one year after transplant. About two months after transplant, alpha-beta T cells reportedly came from several hundred expanded graft clones. In some patients, recipient T cells and intrathymic progenitors surviving conditioning explained high day-60 diversity.

This sample's TCRbeta library carried unique molecular identifier barcodes. TCRdb re-called the PCR reads through MiXCR, storing one row per CDR3 protein. The sample holds hundreds of thousands of distinct CDR3 sequences; 10% to 15% are singletons and the top ten take 2.2%. V and J are TRBV20-1 and TRBJ2-3, with 9 positions matching TRBD2. This receptor was obtained from a male patient aged 5 to 17 who had a stem cell transplant for acute myeloid leukemia, so the T cells may come from the graft donor. The specimen was PBMCs, mostly from graft donor cells, collected 360 days after TCRalphabeta/CD19-depleted stem cell transplant. The CDR3 bases are TGCAGTGCTGATCCCATAGCGGGAGTGCAAGATACGCAGTATTTT. Residues: CSADPIAGVQDTQYF.